This TCR beta chain was sequenced for a study of blood T cell repertoires in COVID-19. Turning to the study itself: From T cells, B-cell-depleted T cells, or PBMCs came the material, which was cDNA or gDNA.

The V and J ends lost 2 bases and 6 bases respectively, with 13 bases between them. Germline V gives CDR1 SGHNT, CDR2 YENEEA. The CDR3 sequence is 15 residues long. Original analysis: By means of reference gene primer amplification, nucleated cell counts were estimated. The method was immunoSEQ multiplex PCR; TCRdb's version includes in-frame clones alone and lacks a portion of them. D and trimming were read from the DNA, whereas the V and J calls and clone size are those reported in that table. Of about 73,000 clones listed, roughly 84% are singletons. The material sequenced was peripheral blood. The genes are TRBV11-3 and TRBJ2-2; possible D gene TRBD2, 5 bases. This TCR came from a human donor in a cohort sampled during active COVID-19. CDR3 DNA sequence: TGTGCCAGCAGCTTAACGCAGGCGGGTGCCGGGGAGCTGTTTTTT. Translating gives CASSLTQAGAGELFF.